This T cell receptor beta chain was sequenced in a study of blood T cell repertoires in COVID-19. Study at large: Italy, Spain and the United States were the sources of the convalescent and acute COVID-19 samples. In each case, the material was cDNA or gDNA derived from T cells, B-cell-depleted T cells, or PBMCs.

Authors' analysis steps: Amplifying reference gene primers gave estimates of nucleated cell counts. Assay used: immunoSEQ multiplex PCR; TCRdb lists only in-frame clones, some missing. Clone size and V and J calls were adopted from that table, with D and trimming inferred from the DNA. The sample holds some 70,000 clones, around 81% seen once. Germline CDR1 SGHTA, CDR2 FQGNSA. V trimming: 5 bases; J trimming: 5 bases; junction bases outside the gene matches: 7. The CDR3 totals 15 residues. Sequencing was carried out using peripheral blood. The V and J genes are TRBV7-2 and TRBJ1-2; TRBD1 matches 11 bases. The sequence came from a woman aged 55-70 years with acute or convalescent COVID-19. CDR3 in amino acids: CASSPRTGGEYGYTF. CDR3 coding DNA: TGTGCCAGCAGCCCAAGGACAGGGGGCGAATATGGCTACACCTTC.